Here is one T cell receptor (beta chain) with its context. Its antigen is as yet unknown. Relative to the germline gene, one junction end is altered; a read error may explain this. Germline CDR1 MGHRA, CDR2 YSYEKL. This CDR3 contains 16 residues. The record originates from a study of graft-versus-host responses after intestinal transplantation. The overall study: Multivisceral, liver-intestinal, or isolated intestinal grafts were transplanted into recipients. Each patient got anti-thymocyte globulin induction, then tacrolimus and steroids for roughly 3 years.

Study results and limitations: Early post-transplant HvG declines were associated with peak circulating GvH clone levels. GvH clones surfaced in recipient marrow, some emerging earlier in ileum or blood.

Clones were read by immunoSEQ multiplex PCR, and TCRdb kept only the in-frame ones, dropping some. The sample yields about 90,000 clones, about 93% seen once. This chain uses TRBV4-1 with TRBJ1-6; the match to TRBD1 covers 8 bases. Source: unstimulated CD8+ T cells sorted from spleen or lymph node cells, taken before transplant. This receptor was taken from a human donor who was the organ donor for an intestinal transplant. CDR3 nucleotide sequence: TGCGCCAGCAGCCAAGAGGGGGGTAACCCAGGGGGCCCTGTAGACTTT. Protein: CASSQEGGNPGGPVDF.